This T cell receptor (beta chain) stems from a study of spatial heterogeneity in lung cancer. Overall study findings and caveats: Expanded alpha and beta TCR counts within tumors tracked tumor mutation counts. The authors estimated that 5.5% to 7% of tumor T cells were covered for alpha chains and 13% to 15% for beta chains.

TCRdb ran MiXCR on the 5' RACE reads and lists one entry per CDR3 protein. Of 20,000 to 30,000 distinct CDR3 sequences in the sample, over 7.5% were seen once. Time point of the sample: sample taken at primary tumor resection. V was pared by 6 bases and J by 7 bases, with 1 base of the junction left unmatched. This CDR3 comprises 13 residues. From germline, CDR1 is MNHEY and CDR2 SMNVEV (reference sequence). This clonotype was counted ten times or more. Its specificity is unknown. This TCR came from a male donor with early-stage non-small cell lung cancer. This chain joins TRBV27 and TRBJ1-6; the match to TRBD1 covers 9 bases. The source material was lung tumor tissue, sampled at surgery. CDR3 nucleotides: TGTGCCAGCAGCGGACAGGGGAATTCACCCCTCCACTTT. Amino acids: CASSGQGNSPLHF.